This entry lists 20 T cell receptor beta chains sequenced from one sample in a study of long-term antiretroviral therapy in people with HIV. An immunoSEQ assay, version v3.0, was performed at survey level. This table comes from immunoSEQ multiplex PCR, and its TCRdb copy is limited to in-frame clones, with some not included. The table includes 30,000 to 40,000 clones, roughly four fifths detected once. The specimen was unsorted PBMCs, collected 1 year after starting antiretroviral therapy. The source of these receptors is a man younger than 35 with HIV.

The chain is built from TRBV27 and TRBJ2-5, with no clear D. Trimming pared 1 base from V and 5 bases from J, leaving 8 bases between. Germline V gene lookup returns CDR1 MNHEY and CDR2 SMNVEV (reference sequence). This CDR3 region has 13 residues. The CDR3 DNA is TGTGCCAGCAGTTTATTGGTGGGGGAGACCCAGTACTTC. Protein: CASSLLVGETQYF.

The CDR3 here is CASSYLGSQYNEQFF. CDR3 DNA sequence: TGTGCCAGCAGCTATTTGGGGTCACAGTACAATGAGCAGTTCTTC. This sequence joins TRBV13 and TRBJ2-1; D not resolved. The V gene lost 4 bases and the J gene lost 4 bases, with 14 bases spanning the gap. Germline V gives CDR1 PRHDT, CDR2 FYEKMQ (reference sequence). This CDR3 is built from 15 residues.

The V and J genes are TRBV5-1 and TRBJ2-1, with D unclear. The CDR3 length is 13 residues. V lost 0 bases and J lost 8, with 9 bases in between. Germline V gene sequence: CDR1 SGHRS, CDR2 YFSETQ. CDR3 loop: CASSLVGRDEQFF. CDR3 in DNA: TGCGCCAGCAGCTTGGTGGGTCGGGATGAGCAGTTCTTC.

V and J are TRBV11-3 and TRBJ2-5; a possible D gene is TRBD2 (6 bases). Germline V lookup: CDR1 SGHNT, CDR2 YENEEA. The ends were cut back, 1 base at V and 1 base at J, with 10 bases in the middle. This CDR3 spans 15 amino acids. DNA of the CDR3: TGTGCCAGCAGCTTAGGAGGGACTTCCCAAGAGACCCAGTACTTC. Amino acids: CASSLGGTSQETQYF.

This chain connects TRBV2 to TRBJ1-1; tentatively, D is TRBD1 (6 bases). Trimming took 8 bases from V and 9 from J, leaving 19 bases between them. The CDR3 has 13 amino acids. The germline V gene encodes CDR1 SNHLY and CDR2 FYNNEI. CDR3 in amino acids: CASVTPTGTQAFF. CDR3 in DNA: TGTGCCAGCGTGACCCCAACAGGGACGCAAGCTTTCTTT.

The chain couples TRBV5-1 to TRBJ2-7; D may be TRBD1 (5 bases). V was cut by 3 bases and J by 2 bases, with 15 bases left in between. The CDR3 sequence is 15 residues long. CDR1 is SGHRS, CDR2 YFSETQ, per germline. The CDR3 coding sequence is TGCGCCAGCAGCTCTTCTATCGACAGCCCCTACGAGCAGTACTTC. Translation gives CASSSSIDSPYEQYF.

The chain employs TRBV5-6 and TRBJ1-3, with D possibly matching TRBD1 (5 bases). The length of the CDR3 is 14 residues. Per the germline V gene, CDR1 is SGHDT and CDR2 is YYEEEE. Trimming cost V 6 bases and J 4 bases, with 14 bases left between them. The CDR3 nucleotides are TGTGCCAGCAATCCGGTCGCAGGGGGAAACACCATATATTTT. It translates to CASNPVAGGNTIYF.

This chain joins TRBV27 and TRBJ1-1; 7 bases are shared with TRBD1. CDR3 length equals 13 residues. The V gene's germline CDR1 is MNHEY and CDR2 SMNVEV (reference sequence). V shed 3 bases, J shed 4 bases, and the junction held 2 bases outside the gene matches. The CDR3, as DNA: TGTGCCAGCAGTTTGCCAGGGGGCACTGAAGCTTTCTTT. Protein product: CASSLPGGTEAFF.

The J gene is TRBJ2-2, the V gene TRBV9, with a tentative D call TRBD2 (5 bases). The length of the CDR3 is 14 residues. Germline V CDR1 and CDR2: SGDLS, YYNGEE. V shed 4 bases and J shed 4 bases, with 11 bases lying between them. CDR3: CASSFGMATGELFF. As DNA, the CDR3 is TGTGCCAGCAGCTTCGGGATGGCCACCGGGGAGCTGTTTTTT. The full variable domain, with the rest looked up from reference TRBV9 and TRBJ2-2, is DSGVTQTPKHLITATGQRVTLRCSPRSGDLSVYWYQQSLDQGLQFLIQYYNGEERAKGNILERFSAQQFPDLHSELNLSSLELGDSALYFCASSFGMATGELFFGEGSRLTVL.

The CDR3 nucleotides read TGTGCCAGTAGTAAGGGCCAAAGATACACAGATACGCAGTATTTT. Encoded protein: CASSKGQRYTDTQYF. The V gene is TRBV19, the J gene TRBJ2-3, with D unresolved. This CDR3 is built from 15 residues. Trimming pared 4 bases from V and 2 bases from J, leaving 13 bases between. Germline-derived CDR1 and CDR2 are LNHDA and SQIVND (reference sequence).

J is TRBJ1-1 and V is TRBV19; a possible D gene is TRBD1 (5 bases). V was shortened by 7 bases and J by 9 bases, with 18 bases between the two germline ends. Germline loops: CDR1 LNHDA, CDR2 SQIVND (reference sequence). The CDR3 extends over 13 amino acids. CDR3 DNA: TGTGCCAGTATCCCCGTGGGGCAGGATAAAGCTTTCTTT. This sequence encodes CASIPVGQDKAFF.

V and J are TRBV6-5 and TRBJ2-1, with D tentatively TRBD1 (6 bases). Germline assignment: CDR1 MNHEY and CDR2 SVGAGI. The CDR3 spans 12 residues. V dropped 6 bases and J dropped 16 bases, with 19 bases sitting between them. In nucleotides, the CDR3 is TGTGCCAGCAGGGGACCTCACAGGGACCATTTCTTC. Its protein is CASRGPHRDHFF.

This sequence joins TRBV6-6 and TRBJ2-3; 8 nucleotides line up with TRBD1. V was clipped by 2 bases and J by 1 base; unmatched bases: 2. The CDR3 sequence is 15 residues long. CDR1 and CDR2 (germline): MNHNY, SVGAGI (reference sequence). DNA of the CDR3: TGTGCCAGCAGTTACCCGGACAGGGGCACAGATACGCAGTATTTT. Protein product: CASSYPDRGTDTQYF.

This clone has only one observation. The rearrangement uses TRBV12-5 and TRBJ2-3, with TRBD2 identical over 8 bases. The CDR3 sequence is 15 residues long. Germline-derived CDR1 and CDR2 are LGHNT and FRNRAP. V lost 7 bases and J lost 2; bases outside the gene matches: 8. CDR3 in DNA: TGTGCTAGTGAACGGGGGGGTAAGCACACAGATACGCAGTATTTT. It specifies CASERGGKHTDTQYF.

This chain links TRBV7-3 with TRBJ2-2; the D gene is possibly TRBD2 (5 bases). CDR1 is SGHTA and CDR2 is FQGTGA in the germline V gene. This CDR3 has 15 amino acids. V dropped 0 bases and J dropped 1 base, with 6 bases sitting between them. The CDR3 coding sequence is TGTGCCAGCAGCTTAACCGGGGTGAACACCGGGGAGCTGTTTTTT. It translates to CASSLTGVNTGELFF.

The rearrangement links TRBV6-1 to TRBJ2-7; no reliable D call. This CDR3 has 12 residues. Trimming shortened V by 4 bases and J by 3 bases, and 7 bases separated the two germline ends. Germline CDR1 reads MNHNS; CDR2 reads SASEGT. The DNA for the CDR3 is TGTGCCAGCAGTGGCCAGTTCTACGAGCAGTACTTC. Protein sequence: CASSGQFYEQYF.

The chain joins TRBV7-9 to TRBJ2-7; D is possibly TRBD2 (5 bases). The CDR3 totals 16 residues. V lost 1 base to trimming and J lost 7 bases, with 20 bases between them. Germline CDR1 and CDR2: SEHNR and FQNEAQ (reference sequence). CDR3 nucleotides: TGTGCCAGCAGCTTAGAAAGAAGCGGCCGCCCTTTTGAGCAGTACTTC. Protein: CASSLERSGRPFEQYF. Filled out from reference TRBV7-9 and TRBJ2-7, the complete variable domain reads DTGVSQNPRHKITKRGQNVTFRCDPISEHNRLYWYRQTLGQGPEFLTYFQNEAQLEKSRLLSDRFSAERPKGSFSTLEIQRTEQGDSAMYLCASSLERSGRPFEQYFGPGTRLTVT.

The CDR3 coding sequence is TGTGCCAGCAGTCCCTCCGGGGACCCGGGCATTGGCTATGGCTACACCTTC. Amino acids: CASSPSGDPGIGYGYTF. The chain uses TRBV27 and TRBJ1-2, with a tentative D call TRBD1 (5 bases). V dropped 5 bases and J dropped 4 bases, with 23 bases sitting between them. Germline CDR1 reads MNHEY; CDR2 reads SMNVEV (reference sequence). The CDR3 runs to 17 residues.

This rearrangement joins TRBV4-1 to TRBJ2-7; D tentatively reads TRBD1 or TRBD2 (6 bases each). Per germline, CDR1 MGHRA and CDR2 YSYEKL. V was shortened by 0 bases and J by 2 bases, with 11 bases between the two germline ends. There are 15 residues in the CDR3. In nucleotides, the CDR3 is TGCGCCAGCAGCCAAGATAACAGGGAGGCCTACGAGCAGTACTTC. Its translation is CASSQDNREAYEQYF.

This sequence joins TRBV2 and TRBJ1-1; 7 positions match TRBD1. V shed 6 bases, J shed 1 base, and the junction held 8 bases outside the gene matches. The V gene's germline CDR1 is SNHLY and CDR2 FYNNEI. This CDR3 region has 15 residues. The chain's CDR3 is CASRGPGQRNTEAFF. CDR3 bases: TGTGCCAGCAGGGGCCCGGGACAGAGGAACACTGAAGCTTTCTTT. Complete variable domain (other parts from reference TRBV2 and TRBJ1-1): EPEVTQTPSHQVTQMGQEVILRCVPISNHLYFYWYRQILGQKVEFLVSFYNNEISEKSEIFDDQFSVERPDGSNFTLKIRSTKLEDSAMYFCASRGPGQRNTEAFFGQGTRLTVV.